This T cell receptor beta chain was profiled in a study of cytomegalovirus exposure and HLA in healthy donors (dated by TCRdb to about 2017). The study in broad terms: According to a later analysis, the roughly 120 validation repertoires were produced on the same platform as the 666 repertoires of the first cohort. High-throughput TCR immunosequencing, statistical association of individual TCRs with disease status, and machine learning were combined to predict cytomegalovirus infection status. The study aimed to test whether cataloging public T cell receptors could reveal signatures of past pathogen exposure. Besides the first cohort of around 670 subjects, a separate validation cohort made up of over a hundred different subjects was used. What the work shows at the level of the full study, not this receptor alone: In vitro tests confirmed that three of the cytomegalovirus-associated TCR beta chains recognize cytomegalovirus antigens. All 120 or so repertoires were used to score co-occurrence in the validation cohort in a later analysis, because that analysis had no HLA typing for the cohort. The classifier was reported to diagnose cytomegalovirus status with high specificity and sensitivity in both the original cohort and the validation cohort. Subsequent analysis determined that TCRs grouped into clusters in the first cohort also showed a tendency toward co-occurrence across the approximately 110 validation repertoires, and roughly 95% of cluster scores exceeded 0. A total of 150 to 200 TCR beta chains were listed by the study as associated with cytomegalovirus. While some public TCRs were present in many individuals, most TCR sequences turned up only very rarely across donors. According to the authors, the approach could potentially be generalized to other disease states and immunological phenotypes.

Library preparation was by the immunoSEQ multiplex PCR assay. The source study handled its data this way. A statistical classification framework was built to diagnose cytomegalovirus status from the catalog of TCR beta chain sequences. Entries here come from immuneACCESS through TCRdb and include only in-frame sequences with V and J called. Some clones fail to appear in such tables; in the studies checked, an unresolved V gene covers under half of the shortfall, and the cause of the remainder is unknown. D and trimming were read from the DNA, whereas the V and J calls and clone size are those reported in that table. This sample lists about 56,000 clones; about 92% were detected once. More than 1.5% of the sample belongs to the ten largest clones. Separate from the roughly 630-subject first cohort, the validation cohort of 95 to 150 subjects was the group to which the donors belonged. The germline V gene provides CDR1 MDHEN and CDR2 SYDVKM. Trimming costs V 5 bases and J 1 base, and their ends lie 2 bases apart. Reading from cysteine to phenylalanine, the CDR3 counts 11 amino acids. Left in the record is the CDR3 DNA by itself, 33 bases read in frame from the first base.

As regards this clone: Its recognized antigen is unknown. Base qualities are missing; no much larger clone stands one base away.

The specimen was PBMCs. The TCR comes from a woman aged 18-30 years in good health and CMV-seropositive. The rearranged segments are TRBV28 and TRBJ1-1, with no reliable assignment of the D segment. CDR3 region: CASSRNTEAFF. The sequenced DNA: TGTGCCAGCAGTCGGAACACTGAAGCTTTCTTT.